The clone carrying this TCR beta chain was counted between two and nine times. Under the authors' procedure: Quantification of nucleated cells was approximated via reference gene primer amplification. Profiled with immunoSEQ multiplex PCR; TCRdb holds only in-frame clones, not every one. The DNA was the basis for D and trimming; V, J and clone size are from that table. The sample holds around 97,000 clones, just over 85% seen once. This entry comes from a study of blood T cell repertoires in COVID-19. The CDR3 is 14 amino acids. The trim removed 4 bases at V and 2 bases at J, leaving 5 bases unmatched. Germline CDR1 is SGDLS and CDR2 is YYNGEE.

Sequences were obtained from peripheral blood. The gene calls are TRBV9 and TRBJ1-2; 7 bases are shared with TRBD1. The clonotype originates from a human donor in a cohort sampled during active COVID-19. This CDR3 reads CASSKEGQNYGYTF. CDR3 DNA sequence: TGTGCCAGCAGCAAAGAGGGACAGAACTATGGCTACACCTTC. Drawing the rest from reference TRBV9 and TRBJ1-2, the complete variable domain is DSGVTQTPKHLITATGQRVTLRCSPRSGDLSVYWYQQSLDQGLQFLIQYYNGEERAKGNILERFSAQQFPDLHSELNLSSLELGDSALYFCASSKEGQNYGYTFGSGTRLTVV.